The TCR beta chain under discussion was sequenced for a study of Ad26.COV2.S vaccination and SARS-CoV-2 variants. Background on the study: A participant enrolled in the COV1001 Ad26.COV2.S trial arm provided the sample. Doses of Ad26.COV2.S were injected into muscle once or twice, 56 days apart. Study conclusions and caveats: Comparable non-spike TCR breadth was observed in vaccine and placebo recipients.

V shed 4 bases and J shed 3 bases, with 10 bases lying between them. Germline V gene lookup returns CDR1 SGHTA and CDR2 FQGNSA. CDR3 length: 14 residues. Stated treatment: roughly 20 received Ad26.COV2.S at low or high dose, single or two shots; roughly 5 received placebo; per-sample allocation not given. Collection of the samples took place on day 63 after the first injection of vaccine or placebo. The administered vaccine (an Ad26 vector) expressed Wuhan-strain SARS-CoV-2 spike. A remark on this clone: Its antigen remains unidentified.

Only in-frame clones appear in the TCRdb table, and some are missing; sequencing was by immunoSEQ multiplex PCR. This sample carries more than 300,000 clones, about 85% of them seen once, and the ten largest clones take 6.4%. Sequences were derived from peripheral blood, sampled in a trial of Ad26.COV2.S vaccine versus placebo. This TCR came from a person between 18 and 60 years old who received the Ad26.COV2.S COVID-19 vaccine or a placebo. The chain couples TRBV7-2 to TRBJ1-5; D is unclear. The CDR3 DNA reads as TGTGCCAGCAGCTCACACAGATACAATCAGCCCCAGCATTTT. This codes for CASSSHRYNQPQHF.